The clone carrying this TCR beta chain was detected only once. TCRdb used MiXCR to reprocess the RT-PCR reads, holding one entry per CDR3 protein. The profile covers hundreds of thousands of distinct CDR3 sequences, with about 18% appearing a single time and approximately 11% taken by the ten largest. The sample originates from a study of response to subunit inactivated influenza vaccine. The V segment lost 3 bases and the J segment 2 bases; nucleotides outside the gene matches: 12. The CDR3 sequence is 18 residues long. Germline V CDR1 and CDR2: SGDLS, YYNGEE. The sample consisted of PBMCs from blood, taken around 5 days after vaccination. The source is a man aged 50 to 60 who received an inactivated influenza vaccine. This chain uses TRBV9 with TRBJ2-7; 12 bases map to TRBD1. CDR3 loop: CASSGGQGAATRPYEQYF. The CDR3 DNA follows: TGTGCCAGCAGCGGGGGACAGGGGGCCGCAACACGCCCCTACGAGCAGTACTTC.